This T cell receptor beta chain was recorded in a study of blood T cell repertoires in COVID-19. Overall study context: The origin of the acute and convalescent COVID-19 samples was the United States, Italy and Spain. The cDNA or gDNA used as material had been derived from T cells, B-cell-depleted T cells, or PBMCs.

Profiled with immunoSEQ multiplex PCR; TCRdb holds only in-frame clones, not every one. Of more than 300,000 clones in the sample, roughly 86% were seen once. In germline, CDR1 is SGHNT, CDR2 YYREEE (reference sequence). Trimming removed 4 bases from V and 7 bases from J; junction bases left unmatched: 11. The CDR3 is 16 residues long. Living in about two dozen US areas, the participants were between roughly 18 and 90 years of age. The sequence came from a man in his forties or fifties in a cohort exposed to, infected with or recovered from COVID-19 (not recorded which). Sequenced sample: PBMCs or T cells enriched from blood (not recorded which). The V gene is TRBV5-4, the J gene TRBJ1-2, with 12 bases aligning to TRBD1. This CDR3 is CASSPPGTGGSGGYTF. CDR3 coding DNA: TGTGCCAGCAGCCCGCCCGGGACAGGGGGCTCCGGTGGCTACACCTTC.